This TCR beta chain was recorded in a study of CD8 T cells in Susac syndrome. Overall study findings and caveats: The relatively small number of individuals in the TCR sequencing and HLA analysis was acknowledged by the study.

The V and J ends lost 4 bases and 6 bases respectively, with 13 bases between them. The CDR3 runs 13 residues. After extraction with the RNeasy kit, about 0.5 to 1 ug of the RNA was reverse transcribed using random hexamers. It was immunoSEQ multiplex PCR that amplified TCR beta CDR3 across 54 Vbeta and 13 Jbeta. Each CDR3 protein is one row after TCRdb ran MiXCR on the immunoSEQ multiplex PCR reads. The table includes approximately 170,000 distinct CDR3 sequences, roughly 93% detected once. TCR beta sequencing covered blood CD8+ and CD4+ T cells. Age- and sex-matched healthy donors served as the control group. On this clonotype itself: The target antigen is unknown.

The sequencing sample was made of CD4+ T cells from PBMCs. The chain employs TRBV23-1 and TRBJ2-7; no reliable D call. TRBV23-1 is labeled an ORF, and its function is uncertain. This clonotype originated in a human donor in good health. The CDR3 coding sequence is TGCGCCAGCAGTCCCGGATTTTTAGCCGAGCAGTACTTC. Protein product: CASSPGFLAEQYF.